Below, 12 T cell receptor beta chains from the same sample are listed, as sequenced in a study of blood T cell repertoires in COVID-19. This table comes from immunoSEQ multiplex PCR, and its TCRdb copy is limited to in-frame clones, with some not included. The table includes roughly 72,000 clones, roughly 78% detected once. Specimen: peripheral blood. These receptors all stem from an elderly woman with active or convalescent COVID-19.

This chain links TRBV3-1 (or the pseudogene TRBV3-2) with TRBJ2-3; tentatively, D is TRBD1 (7 bases). The ends were cut back, 4 bases at V and 5 bases at J, with 16 bases in the middle. Germline CDR1 reads LGHDT; CDR2 reads YNNKEL (reference sequence). The CDR3 covers 15 residues. CDR3 sequence: CASSRKGQGGDTQYF. Here the CDR3 DNA reads TGTGCCAGCAGCCGAAAGGGGCAGGGGGGAGATACGCAGTATTTT.

The sample holds a few counts of this clone. This chain connects TRBV4-3 to TRBJ2-7; 14 bases line up with TRBD2. This CDR3 contains 19 residues. Germline-derived CDR1 and CDR2 are LGHNA and YSLEER. The J segment lost 2 bases and the V segment lost 4 bases, leaving 13 bases of the junction unmatched. The CDR3 DNA reads as TGCGCCAGCAGCCCATCACTAGGACTAGCGGGAGGCCCAACCTACGAGCAGTACTTC. It yields the protein CASSPSLGLAGGPTYEQYF.

In this sample, this clone turned up once. The CDR3 DNA is TGTGCCAGCAGTTATCAGTCCGGGACAGGGTGGTCTCGGAATCAGCCCCAGCATTTT. This sequence encodes CASSYQSGTGWSRNQPQHF. V is TRBV6-2 or TRBV6-3 and J is TRBJ1-5; 9 bases are shared with TRBD1. J was trimmed by 4 bases and V by 3 bases; bases with no gene match: 16. Germline values: CDR1 MNHEY, CDR2 SVGEGT. The CDR3 is made up of 19 amino acids.

This clone has just a few counts. The gene calls are TRBV5-1 and TRBJ1-3; D unclear. V shed 3 bases and J shed 3 bases, with 7 bases lying between them. The germline V gene has CDR1 SGHRS and CDR2 YFSETQ. The CDR3 consists of 13 residues. The chain's CDR3 is CASSSFGGNTIYF. The DNA for the CDR3 is TGCGCCAGCAGCTCCTTCGGTGGAAACACCATATATTTT.

The sample holds one count of this clone. The V gene is TRBV10-2, the J gene TRBJ2-5; TRBD1 aligns across 7 bases. V was clipped by 6 bases and J by 2 bases; unmatched bases: 9. The germline V gene encodes CDR1 WSHSY and CDR2 SAAADI. The CDR3 extends over 15 amino acids. The CDR3 sequence: CASRVYRDSQETQYF. In DNA form, the CDR3 reads TGCGCCAGCAGAGTTTACCGGGACAGTCAAGAGACCCAGTACTTC.

This sequence joins TRBV19 and TRBJ2-3, with D perhaps TRBD1 (6 bases). With 6 bases removed from V and 3 bases from J, the gap between germline ends came to 34 bases. Germline V gene sequence: CDR1 LNHDA, CDR2 SQIVND (reference sequence). The CDR3 covers 21 residues. In nucleotides, the CDR3 is TGTGCCAGTAGATTACTTCTAGGGGGAAAACTGCTCCCGGGGCTTACAGATACGCAGTATTTT. Protein: CASRLLLGGKLLPGLTDTQYF.

This chain uses TRBV11-2 with TRBJ2-1; the match to TRBD2 covers 9 bases. Germline V gives CDR1 SGHAT, CDR2 FQNNGV. Trimming at V came to 3 bases and at J to 1 base, leaving 1 base not matched to a gene. The CDR3 length is 15 residues. This chain's CDR3 is CASSFGLASYNEQFF. The CDR3 region has the DNA TGTGCCAGCAGCTTCGGACTAGCGTCCTACAATGAGCAGTTCTTC.

The V and J genes are TRBV9 and TRBJ1-3, with D maybe TRBD1 (6 bases). V dropped 4 bases and J dropped 4 bases, with 15 bases sitting between them. Germline V gene sequence: CDR1 SGDLS, CDR2 YYNGEE. The CDR3 is made up of 15 amino acids. The CDR3 sequence: CASSLIGQPGNTIYF. CDR3 nucleotides: TGTGCCAGCAGCCTAATCGGACAGCCCGGAAACACCATATATTTT.

The chain employs TRBV28 and TRBJ1-2; D is ambiguous. V lost 5 bases and J 1 base, leaving 14 bases between the germline ends. CDR1 and CDR2 from the germline V gene are MDHEN and SYDVKM. The CDR3 totals 15 residues. CDR3 residues: CASSLPIRSNYGYTF. CDR3 nucleotide sequence: TGTGCCAGCAGTCTCCCCATCAGAAGTAACTATGGCTACACCTTC.

CDR3: CASSLQAGGGDTQYF. The CDR3 coding sequence is TGTGCCAGCAGCTTACAAGCGGGGGGGGGAGATACGCAGTATTTT. The gene calls are TRBV7-2 and TRBJ2-3; 10 nucleotides align to TRBD2. CDR1 is SGHTA and CDR2 is FQGNSA in the germline V gene. This CDR3 region has 15 residues. After removal of 2 bases from V and 5 bases from J, the junction contained 4 bases not matched to a gene.

On this clone itself: Other DNA sequences within the sample encode an identical CDR3. The chain carries TRBV7-2 and TRBJ1-5; possible D gene TRBD1, 6 bases. V was trimmed by 6 bases and J by 4 bases, leaving 16 bases between them. The CDR3 runs to 15 residues. Germline lookup yields CDR1 SGHTA and CDR2 FQGNSA. The CDR3, as DNA: TGTGCCAGCAGTTTCTCGGGGGGCTCAAATCAGCCCCAGCATTTT. Translating it yields CASSFSGGSNQPQHF.

The V gene is TRBV9, the J gene TRBJ1-3; D gene ambiguous. CDR1 and CDR2 (germline): SGDLS, YYNGEE. The CDR3 sequence is 16 residues long. V lost 3 bases, J lost 0 bases, and 13 bases lay in between. CDR3 nucleotide sequence: TGTGCCAGCAGCGCGACTGGGTCCACCTCTGGAAACACCATATATTTT. Amino acids: CASSATGSTSGNTIYF.